These 22 T cell receptor beta chains were sequenced from one sample in a study of cytomegalovirus exposure and HLA in healthy donors. Sequencing was performed with immunoSEQ multiplex PCR; in TCRdb, only in-frame clones are kept and a portion is missing. The table includes 150,000 to 200,000 clones, 86% detected once. The sequencing input was PBMCs. All receptors come from a woman aged 18-30 years in good health and CMV-seronegative.

V gene TRBV19 combines with J gene TRBJ2-3; weak D call: TRBD1 (6 bases). Between the trimmed V and J ends, which lost 7 bases and 0 bases, there was a span of 17 bases. There are 16 residues in the CDR3. Germline CDR1 is LNHDA and CDR2 is SQIVND (reference sequence). CDR3 region: CASTRQVQSSTDTQYF. The CDR3 DNA reads as TGTGCCAGTACAAGACAGGTCCAATCAAGCACAGATACGCAGTATTTT.

This clone was counted only a few times. This rearrangement joins TRBV6-6 to TRBJ2-7, with 8 nucleotides matching TRBD2. Germline V gives CDR1 MNHNY, CDR2 SVGAGI (reference sequence). Trimming removed 7 bases from V and 4 bases from J; junction bases left unmatched: 12. The CDR3 is 15 amino acids. The DNA of the CDR3 is TGTGCCAGCACCCTCGGGGGCGGGGGGATTTACGAGCAGTACTTC. As protein: CASTLGGGGIYEQYF.

This clone occurred a few times. The rearrangement uses TRBV28 and TRBJ2-7, with D possibly TRBD2 on 5 matching bases. V was trimmed by 8 bases and J by 5 bases, leaving 10 bases between them. The CDR3 is 11 amino acids. Germline CDR1 MDHEN, CDR2 SYDVKM. Here the CDR3 reads CASRTLDEQYF. The DNA for the CDR3 is TGTGCCAGCCGGACTCTAGACGAGCAGTACTTC.

This chain links TRBV6-5 with TRBJ1-1, with D maybe TRBD1 (6 bases). CDR1 MNHEY and CDR2 SVGAGI come from the germline V gene. The CDR3 covers 12 residues. CDR3 coding DNA: TGTGCAGTAGGACAGCTGAACACTGAAGCTTTCTTT. This codes for CAVGQLNTEAFF.

The chain combines TRBV7-9 with TRBJ1-1; perhaps TRBD1 as D (5 bases). V was trimmed by 5 bases and J by 1 base, leaving 14 bases between them. Germline V CDR1 and CDR2: SEHNR, FQNEAQ (reference sequence). CDR3 length equals 15 residues. CDR3 residues: CASSGGEGRNTEAFF. Written as DNA, the CDR3 is TGTGCCAGCAGCGGAGGGGAGGGGCGGAACACTGAAGCTTTCTTT.

V is TRBV5-1 and J is TRBJ1-4; 9 bases map to TRBD1. Germline CDR1 is SGHRS and CDR2 is YFSETQ. The CDR3 totals 15 residues. V shed 3 bases and J 4 bases; nucleotides not matched to a gene: 4. The chain's CDR3 is CASSSQGQGNEKLFF. The CDR3 coding sequence is TGCGCCAGCAGCTCCCAGGGACAGGGTAATGAAAAACTGTTTTTT.

V is TRBV6-5 and J is TRBJ2-5; tentative D call: TRBD2 (5 bases). The CDR3 consists of 12 residues. CDR1 is MNHEY and CDR2 is SVGAGI in the germline V gene. V lost 9 bases and J 1 base, leaving 9 bases between the germline ends. Written as DNA, the CDR3 is TGTGCCAGGGAGGCCCGCCAAGAGACCCAGTACTTC. Protein product: CAREARQETQYF.

The chain has TRBV7-2 and TRBJ2-7; 9 nucleotides match TRBD2. The CDR3 is made up of 16 amino acids. The ends lost 0 bases at V and 3 bases at J; junction bases unmatched: 6. Germline V gives CDR1 SGHTA, CDR2 FQGNSA. CDR3 sequence: CASSLAPSGVSYEQYF. The CDR3 coding sequence is TGTGCCAGCAGCTTAGCCCCTAGCGGGGTTAGCTACGAGCAGTACTTC. The whole variable domain, remainder taken from reference TRBV7-2 and TRBJ2-7, is GAGVSQSPSNKVTEKGKDVELRCDPISGHTALYWYRQSLGQGLEFLIYFQGNSAPDKSGLPSDRFSAERTGGSVSTLTIQRTQQEDSAVYLCASSLAPSGVSYEQYFGPGTRLTVT.

This chain joins TRBV2 and TRBJ1-5, with a weak D call TRBD1 (5 bases). Trimming left V 0 bases short and J 1 base short, with 13 bases between. CDR3 length: 17 amino acids. Germline V CDR1 and CDR2: SNHLY, FYNNEI. This CDR3 is CASSEAWRGISNQPQHF. CDR3 DNA: TGTGCCAGCAGTGAAGCTTGGAGGGGAATCAGCAATCAGCCCCAGCATTTT.

The J gene is TRBJ1-2, the V gene TRBV6-5; possible D gene TRBD1, 5 bases. Trimming took 5 bases from V and 7 from J, leaving 11 bases between them. CDR1 is MNHEY and CDR2 is SVGAGI in the germline V gene. The CDR3 sequence is 12 residues long. In nucleotides, the CDR3 is TGTGCCAGCAGTACAGGACCCTCTGGCTACACCTTC. Its protein is CASSTGPSGYTF.

V and J are TRBV5-1 and TRBJ2-2, with TRBD2 identical over 9 bases. The CDR3 covers 15 residues. The germline CDR1 and CDR2 sequences are SGHRS and YFSETQ. V shed 8 bases, J shed 1 base, and the junction held 6 bases outside the gene matches. CDR3 protein: CASVETSGNTGELFF. The CDR3 DNA follows: TGCGCCAGTGTCGAGACTAGCGGGAACACCGGGGAGCTGTTTTTT.

The V gene is TRBV19, the J gene TRBJ1-2, with TRBD1 matching 9 bases. The CDR3 loop spans 14 amino acids. In germline, CDR1 is LNHDA, CDR2 SQIVND (reference sequence). V shed 10 bases, J shed 2 bases, and the junction held 8 bases outside the gene matches. CDR3 DNA sequence: TGTGCCACCAGACCGGGACAGGGCAACTATGGCTACACCTTC. Translating gives CATRPGQGNYGYTF.

Only a few counts were recorded for this clone. The chain carries TRBV11-2 and TRBJ1-6, with D unclear. In germline, CDR1 is SGHAT, CDR2 FQNNGV. V lost 3 bases to trimming and J lost 10 bases, with 13 bases between them. This CDR3 has 14 residues. The CDR3 nucleotides read TGTGCCAGCAGCTTCGCCAGCTCAGGATCACCCCTCCACTTT. Translating gives CASSFASSGSPLHF. The full variable domain, rest sourced from reference TRBV11-2 and TRBJ1-6, is EAGVAQSPRYKIIEKRQSVAFWCNPISGHATLYWYQQILGQGPKLLIQFQNNGVVDDSQLPKDRFSAERLKGVDSTLKIQPAKLEDSAVYLCASSFASSGSPLHFGNGTRLTVT.

The V gene is TRBV7-2, the J gene TRBJ2-5, with TRBD2 matching 14 bases. Losses at the gene ends were 1 base for V and 4 bases for J; bases not matched to a gene: 11. CDR1 is SGHTA and CDR2 is FQGNSA in the germline V gene. The CDR3 is made up of 19 amino acids. The CDR3 loop reads CASSLGAGTSGGGGETQYF. The CDR3 bases are TGTGCCAGCAGCTTAGGTGCCGGGACTAGCGGGGGAGGGGGAGAGACCCAGTACTTC.

The V gene is TRBV30, the J gene TRBJ1-4, with D unclear. The CDR3 extends over 15 amino acids. CDR1 and CDR2 from the germline V gene are GTSNPN and SVGIG (reference sequence). Trimming cost V 2 bases and J 1 base, with 11 bases left between them. The CDR3 protein is CAWSRGRETNEKLFF. The CDR3 DNA is TGTGCCTGGAGTCGGGGAAGGGAAACTAATGAAAAACTGTTTTTT. Variable domain in full (rest from reference TRBV30 and TRBJ1-4): SQTIHQWPATLVQPVGSPLSLECTVEGTSNPNLYWYRQAAGRGLQLLFYSVGIGQISSEVPQNLSASRPQDRQFILSSKKLLLSDSGFYLCAWSRGRETNEKLFFGSGTQLSVL.

The chain employs TRBV2 and TRBJ2-3, with a weak D call TRBD1 (5 bases). CDR3 size: 15 residues. The germline V gene has CDR1 SNHLY and CDR2 FYNNEI. V dropped 0 bases and J dropped 1 base, with 8 bases sitting between them. The chain's CDR3 is CASSEAPRGTDTQYF. The CDR3 bases are TGTGCCAGCAGTGAAGCCCCCAGGGGCACAGATACGCAGTATTTT. The full variable domain, in which reference TRBV2 and TRBJ2-3 provide the parts outside the CDR3, is EPEVTQTPSHQVTQMGQEVILRCVPISNHLYFYWYRQILGQKVEFLVSFYNNEISEKSEIFDDQFSVERPDGSNFTLKIRSTKLEDSAMYFCASSEAPRGTDTQYFGPGTRLTVL.

This chain connects TRBV5-1 to TRBJ2-5; 8 bases match TRBD1. The junction had 5 bases not matched to a gene; V was cut back by 3 bases and J by 4 bases. Germline values: CDR1 SGHRS, CDR2 YFSETQ. The CDR3 totals 14 residues. CDR3 bases: TGCGCCAGCAGCTCGACAGGGGTAGGAGAGACCCAGTACTTC. Amino acids: CASSSTGVGETQYF.

The V and J genes are TRBV5-8 and TRBJ2-1; 13 bases map to TRBD2. Per germline, CDR1 SGHTS and CDR2 YDEGEE. The V gene end was trimmed by 3 bases and the J gene end by 7 bases; junction bases not matched to a gene: 4. The CDR3 contains 15 residues. CDR3 DNA sequence: TGTGCCAGCAGCTATGGGACTAGCGGGAAAAATGAGCAGTTCTTC. It translates to CASSYGTSGKNEQFF.

This rearrangement joins TRBV15 to TRBJ1-4; D is ambiguous. This CDR3 is built from 13 residues. V lost 5 bases to trimming and J lost 7 bases, with 11 bases between them. Germline V gene data show CDR1 as LNHNV and CDR2 as YYDKDF (reference sequence). For the CDR3, the DNA is TGTGCCACCAGCTTTTCCCCGTTTGAAAAACTGTTTTTT. It translates to CATSFSPFEKLFF.

With respect to this clone: The sample holds other DNA sequences that translate to the same CDR3. The rearrangement links TRBV5-1 to TRBJ1-5; no reliable D call. Germline V lookup: CDR1 SGHRS, CDR2 YFSETQ. V shed 4 bases and J shed 0 bases, with 23 bases lying between them. The CDR3 has 19 amino acids. As DNA, the CDR3 is TGCGCCAGCAGCCTCGGTCCTTACGATCGGGATTATAGCAATCAGCCCCAGCATTTT. Its translation: CASSLGPYDRDYSNQPQHF.

The chain employs TRBV6-1 and TRBJ1-5; weak D call: TRBD1 (5 bases). The V gene's germline CDR1 is MNHNS and CDR2 SASEGT. The CDR3 contains 13 residues. CDR3 protein: CAGQGVGNQPQHF. CDR3 DNA sequence: TGTGCTGGGCAGGGTGTTGGCAATCAGCCCCAGCATTTT.

The J gene is TRBJ2-3, the V gene TRBV5-1, with a weak D call TRBD2 (5 bases). CDR1 and CDR2 (germline): SGHRS, YFSETQ. With 3 bases removed from V and 4 bases from J, the gap between germline ends came to 18 bases. The CDR3 length is 16 residues. The DNA of the CDR3 is TGCGCCAGCAGCTCGGCTAACGGGAAAATCGCAGATACGCAGTATTTT. Amino acids: CASSSANGKIADTQYF.